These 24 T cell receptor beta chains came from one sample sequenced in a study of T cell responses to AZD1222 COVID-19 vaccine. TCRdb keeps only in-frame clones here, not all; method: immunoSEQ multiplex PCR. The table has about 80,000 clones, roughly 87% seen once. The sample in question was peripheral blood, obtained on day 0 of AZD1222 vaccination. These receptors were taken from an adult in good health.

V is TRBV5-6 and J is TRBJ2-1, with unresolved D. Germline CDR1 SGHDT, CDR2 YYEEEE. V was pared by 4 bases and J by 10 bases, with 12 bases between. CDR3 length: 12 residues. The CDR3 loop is CASSRAVSEQFF. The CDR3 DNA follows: TGTGCCAGCAGCCGCGCGGTCTCCGAGCAGTTCTTC.

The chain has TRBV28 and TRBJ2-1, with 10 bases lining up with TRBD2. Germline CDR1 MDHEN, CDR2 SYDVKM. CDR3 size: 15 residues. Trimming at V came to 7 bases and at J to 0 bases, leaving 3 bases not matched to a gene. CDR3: CASILAGASYNEQFF. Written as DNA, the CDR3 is TGTGCCAGCATTCTAGCGGGAGCCTCCTACAATGAGCAGTTCTTC.

CDR3 residues: CAWRDSRKLFF. In nucleotides, the CDR3 is TGTGCCTGGAGGGACTCAAGAAAACTGTTTTTT. The rearrangement joins TRBV30 to TRBJ1-4; D is ambiguous. The V gene's germline CDR1 is GTSNPN and CDR2 SVGIG (reference sequence). The CDR3 contains 11 residues. The V end lost 3 bases, the J end lost 10 bases, and 9 bases lay between the germline ends.

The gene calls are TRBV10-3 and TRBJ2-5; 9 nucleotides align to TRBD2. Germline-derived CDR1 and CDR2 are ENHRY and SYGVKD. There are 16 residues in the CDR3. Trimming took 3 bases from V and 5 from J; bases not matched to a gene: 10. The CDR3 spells CAISDPGLAGKETQYF. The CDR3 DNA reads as TGTGCCATCAGTGACCCGGGGCTAGCGGGAAAGGAGACCCAGTACTTC.

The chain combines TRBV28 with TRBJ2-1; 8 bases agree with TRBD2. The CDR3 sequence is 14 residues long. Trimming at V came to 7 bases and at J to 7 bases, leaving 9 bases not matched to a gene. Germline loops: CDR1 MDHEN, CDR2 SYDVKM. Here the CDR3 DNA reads TGTGCCAGCACGGGAGGGTCTACAGGGAATGAGCAGTTCTTC. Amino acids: CASTGGSTGNEQFF.

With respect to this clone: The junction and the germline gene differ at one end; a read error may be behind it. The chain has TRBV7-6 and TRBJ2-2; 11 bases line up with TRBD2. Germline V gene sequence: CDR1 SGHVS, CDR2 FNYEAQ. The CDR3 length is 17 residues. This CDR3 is CASSIAGGPLDTGELFF. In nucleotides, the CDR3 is TGTGCCAGCAGCATAGCGGGAGGGCCACTGGACACCGGGGAGCTGTTTTTT.

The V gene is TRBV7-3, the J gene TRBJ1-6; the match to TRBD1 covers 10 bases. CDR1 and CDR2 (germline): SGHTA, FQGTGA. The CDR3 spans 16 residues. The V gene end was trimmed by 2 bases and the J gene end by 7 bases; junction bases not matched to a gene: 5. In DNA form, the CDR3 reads TGTGCCAGCAGCTTAGCGGGGACAGGGGTCAATTCACCCCTCCACTTT. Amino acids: CASSLAGTGVNSPLHF.

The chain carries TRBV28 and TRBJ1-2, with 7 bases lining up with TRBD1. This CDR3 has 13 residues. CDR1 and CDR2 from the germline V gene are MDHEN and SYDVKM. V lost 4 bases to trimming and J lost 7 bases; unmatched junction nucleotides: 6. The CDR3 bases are TGTGCCAGCAGTTCATCCGGGACAGCTGGCTACACCTTC. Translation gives CASSSSGTAGYTF.

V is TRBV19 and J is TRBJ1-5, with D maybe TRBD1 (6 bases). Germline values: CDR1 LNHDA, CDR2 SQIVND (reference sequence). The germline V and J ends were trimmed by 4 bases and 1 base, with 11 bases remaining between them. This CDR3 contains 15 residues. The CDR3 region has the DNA TGTGCCAGTAGTAAATCAGGGGAGAGCAATCAGCCCCAGCATTTT. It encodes CASSKSGESNQPQHF.

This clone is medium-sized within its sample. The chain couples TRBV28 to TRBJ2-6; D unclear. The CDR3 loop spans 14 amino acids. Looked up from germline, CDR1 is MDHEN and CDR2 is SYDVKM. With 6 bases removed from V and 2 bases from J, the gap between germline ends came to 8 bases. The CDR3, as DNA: TGTGCCAGCAGGTGGCTGGCTGGGGCCAACGTCCTGACTTTC. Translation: CASRWLAGANVLTF.

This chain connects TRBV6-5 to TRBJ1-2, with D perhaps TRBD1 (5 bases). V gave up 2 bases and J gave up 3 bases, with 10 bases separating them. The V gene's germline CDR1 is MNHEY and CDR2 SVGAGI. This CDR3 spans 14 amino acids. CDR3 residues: CASSYQGGHYGYTF. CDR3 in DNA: TGTGCCAGCAGTTACCAGGGAGGGCACTATGGCTACACCTTC.

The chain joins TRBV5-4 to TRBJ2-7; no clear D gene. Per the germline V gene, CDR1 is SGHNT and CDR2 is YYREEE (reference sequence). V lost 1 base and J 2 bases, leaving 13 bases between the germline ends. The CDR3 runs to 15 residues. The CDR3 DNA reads TGTGCCAGCAGCTTGAGTGGCGGAGTAGCCTACGAGCAGTACTTC. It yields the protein CASSLSGGVAYEQYF.

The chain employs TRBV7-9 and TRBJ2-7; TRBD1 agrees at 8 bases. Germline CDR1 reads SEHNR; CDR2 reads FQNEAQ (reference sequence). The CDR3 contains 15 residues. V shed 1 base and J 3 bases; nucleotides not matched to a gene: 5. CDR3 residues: CASSLVGTGGYEQYF. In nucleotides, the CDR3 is TGTGCCAGCAGCTTAGTAGGGACAGGAGGCTACGAGCAGTACTTC. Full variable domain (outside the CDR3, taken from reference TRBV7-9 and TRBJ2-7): DTGVSQNPRHKITKRGQNVTFRCDPISEHNRLYWYRQTLGQGPEFLTYFQNEAQLEKSRLLSDRFSAERPKGSFSTLEIQRTEQGDSAMYLCASSLVGTGGYEQYFGPGTRLTVT.

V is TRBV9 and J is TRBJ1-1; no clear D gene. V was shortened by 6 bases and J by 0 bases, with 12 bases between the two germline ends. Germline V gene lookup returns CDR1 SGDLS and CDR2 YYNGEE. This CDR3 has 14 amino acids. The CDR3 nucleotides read TGTGCCAGCACCCACGGAAAATTGAACACTGAAGCTTTCTTT. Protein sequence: CASTHGKLNTEAFF.

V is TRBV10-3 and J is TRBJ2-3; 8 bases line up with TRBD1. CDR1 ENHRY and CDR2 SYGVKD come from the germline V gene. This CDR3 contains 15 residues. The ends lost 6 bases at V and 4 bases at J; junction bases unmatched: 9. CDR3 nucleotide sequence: TGTGCCATCAGCCCAGACAGGGGCGGTGCAGATACGCAGTATTTT. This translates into CAISPDRGGADTQYF.

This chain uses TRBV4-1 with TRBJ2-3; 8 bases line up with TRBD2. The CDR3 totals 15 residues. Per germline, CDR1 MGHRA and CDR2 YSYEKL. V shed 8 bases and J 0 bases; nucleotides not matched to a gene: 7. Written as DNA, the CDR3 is TGCGCCAGCGACCTGAGCGGGAGTAGCACAGATACGCAGTATTTT. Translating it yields CASDLSGSSTDTQYF.

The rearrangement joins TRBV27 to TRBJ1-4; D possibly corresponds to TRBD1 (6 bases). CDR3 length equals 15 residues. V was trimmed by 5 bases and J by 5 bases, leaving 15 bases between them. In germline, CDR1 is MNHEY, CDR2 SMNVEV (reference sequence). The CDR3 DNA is TGTGCCAGCAGTGAGGGGGGGACGGGGAATGAAAAACTGTTTTTT. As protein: CASSEGGTGNEKLFF.

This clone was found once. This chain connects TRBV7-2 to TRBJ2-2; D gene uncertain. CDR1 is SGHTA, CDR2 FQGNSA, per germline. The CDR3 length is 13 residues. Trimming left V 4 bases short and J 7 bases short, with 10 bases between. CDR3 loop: CASSSSRVGELFF. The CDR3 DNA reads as TGTGCCAGCAGCTCTTCCCGCGTCGGGGAGCTGTTTTTT.

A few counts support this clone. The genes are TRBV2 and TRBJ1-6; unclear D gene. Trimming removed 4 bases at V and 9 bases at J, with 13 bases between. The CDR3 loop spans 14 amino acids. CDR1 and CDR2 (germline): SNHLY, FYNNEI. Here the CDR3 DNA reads TGTGCCAGCAGTGCCGGGCGGCGGGGTTCACCCCTCCACTTT. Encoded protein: CASSAGRRGSPLHF.

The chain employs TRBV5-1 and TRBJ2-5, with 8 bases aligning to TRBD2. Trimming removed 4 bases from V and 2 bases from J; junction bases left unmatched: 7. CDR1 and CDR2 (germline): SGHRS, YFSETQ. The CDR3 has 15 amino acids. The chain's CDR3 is CASSVKTSAQETQYF. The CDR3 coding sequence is TGCGCCAGCAGCGTAAAGACTAGCGCTCAAGAGACCCAGTACTTC.

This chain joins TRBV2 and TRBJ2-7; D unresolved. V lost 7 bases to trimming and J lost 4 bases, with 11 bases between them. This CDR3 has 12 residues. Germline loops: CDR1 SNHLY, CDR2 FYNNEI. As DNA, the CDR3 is TGTGCCAGCAACCTCGGATCTTACGAGCAGTACTTC. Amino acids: CASNLGSYEQYF.

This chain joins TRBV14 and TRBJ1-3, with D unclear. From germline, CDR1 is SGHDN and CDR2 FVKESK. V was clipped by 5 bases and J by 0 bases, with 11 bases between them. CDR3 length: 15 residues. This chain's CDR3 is CASSSRHISGNTIYF. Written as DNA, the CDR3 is TGTGCCAGCAGCTCCCGACATATCTCTGGAAACACCATATATTTT.

The DNA for the CDR3 is TGTGCCAGCAGCTTAGACGGAGACTCCTACAATGAGCAGTTCTTC. Translation gives CASSLDGDSYNEQFF. The rearrangement links TRBV11-3 to TRBJ2-1; D remains ambiguous. Germline V lookup: CDR1 SGHNT, CDR2 YENEEA. The CDR3 covers 15 residues. V lost 0 bases and J 0 bases, leaving 6 bases between the germline ends.

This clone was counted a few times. The CDR3 sequence: CASSTSGQGDNYGYTF. The CDR3 bases are TGTGCCAGCAGTACATCAGGACAGGGGGATAACTATGGCTACACCTTC. V is TRBV2 and J is TRBJ1-2; TRBD1 matches at 10 bases. CDR3 length equals 16 residues. After removal of 5 bases from V and 1 base from J, the junction contained 7 bases not matched to a gene. Germline V CDR1 and CDR2: SNHLY, FYNNEI.